The next 4 T cell receptor beta chains were all read from a single sample in a study of regulatory T cells in long-lasting Graves disease (dated by TCRdb to the early 2020s). Libraries came from multiplex PCR. The reads were generated on an Illumina HiSeq 4000. TCR beta libraries were built with iRepertoire HTBI primers and Arm-PCR amplification of CDR3 regions. TCRdb cleaned the public reads at Q25 with fastp, built clones with MiXCR and kept in-frame beta chains. CDR3 protein duplicates are merged, each entry listing the most common genes and DNA. The sample table holds hundreds of thousands of distinct CDR3 sequences, of which around 20% were seen once. The top ten hold roughly 27% of the sample. The time point label, read with the paper, signifies: persistent/refractory GD, antithyroid drugs over 5 years with positive TRAb. For both TCR sequencing and RNA sequencing, RNA was extracted from PBMCs in TRIzol.

Here the sequenced sample was peripheral blood mononuclear cells (PBMCs), taken when the disease was refractory, from a patient treated with antithyroid drugs. These receptors were obtained from a female donor with Graves disease.

The table lists this clonotype with a few counts. The chain is built from TRBV28 and TRBJ2-1; no definite D call. Germline V lookup: CDR1 MDHEN, CDR2 SYDVKM. Trimming stripped 4 bases from V and 4 bases from J, with 8 bases between. This CDR3 has 13 residues. CDR3 loop: CASSSHQYNEQFF. The CDR3 nucleotides read TGTGCCAGCAGTTCACACCAGTACAATGAGCAGTTCTTC.

In its sample, this clonotype was seen many times. The chain recombines TRBV6-1 with TRBJ2-5; D possibly corresponds to TRBD2 (6 bases). V was shortened by 6 bases and J by 4 bases, with 12 bases between the two germline ends. The CDR3 consists of 13 residues. Germline CDR1 is MNHNS and CDR2 is SASEGT. CDR3 amino acids: CASSQTRGETQYF. The CDR3 DNA is TGTGCCAGCAGCCAGACTAGAGGAGAGACCCAGTACTTC.

This clonotype was observed at least ten times. V and J are TRBV20-1 and TRBJ1-2; a weak D match, TRBD1 (6 bases). Trimming took off 3 bases at V and 4 bases at J, with 18 bases between the two ends. In germline, CDR1 is DFQATT, CDR2 SNEGSKA (reference sequence). The CDR3 loop spans 15 amino acids. CDR3 DNA sequence: TGCAGTGCTAGGTGGACACAGGGCCCGGCCTATGGCTACACCTTC. It yields the protein CSARWTQGPAYGYTF.

This clonotype was counted at least ten times. V and J are TRBV2 and TRBJ1-6, with 7 bases matching TRBD1. Germline V gives CDR1 SNHLY, CDR2 FYNNEI. The V segment lost 7 bases and the J segment 6 bases; nucleotides outside the gene matches: 3. CDR3 length: 13 amino acids. The DNA for the CDR3 is TGTGCCAGCAAGACAGGGACTAATTCACCCCTCCACTTT. It translates to CASKTGTNSPLHF.